This record concerns one T cell receptor beta chain sequence. A much larger clone differs from this one at a single base, so this may be a read error. From the reads, TCRdb called clonotypes with MiXCR, one entry per CDR3 protein. The data show some 220,000 distinct CDR3 sequences, with less than 35% seen just once and under 9.5% held by the top ten. These data come from a study of kidney transplant recipient with SARS-CoV-2 infection. V lost 7 bases to trimming and J lost 7 bases, with 19 bases between them. Germline CDR1 MNHEY, CDR2 SVGAGI. This CDR3 contains 14 residues. The chain has TRBV6-5 and TRBJ2-5, with D perhaps matching TRBD2 (5 bases). The sample was a blood sample, taken at baseline and between days 110 and 120 from a kidney transplant recipient. This TCR came from a male patient aged 25-45 years who had COVID-19 and was a kidney transplant recipient. Some T cells may possibly be graft donor cells. The CDR3: CASTGGLPEGTQYF. The CDR3 DNA is TGTGCCAGCACTGGCGGGCTACCAGAGGGGACCCAGTACTTC.